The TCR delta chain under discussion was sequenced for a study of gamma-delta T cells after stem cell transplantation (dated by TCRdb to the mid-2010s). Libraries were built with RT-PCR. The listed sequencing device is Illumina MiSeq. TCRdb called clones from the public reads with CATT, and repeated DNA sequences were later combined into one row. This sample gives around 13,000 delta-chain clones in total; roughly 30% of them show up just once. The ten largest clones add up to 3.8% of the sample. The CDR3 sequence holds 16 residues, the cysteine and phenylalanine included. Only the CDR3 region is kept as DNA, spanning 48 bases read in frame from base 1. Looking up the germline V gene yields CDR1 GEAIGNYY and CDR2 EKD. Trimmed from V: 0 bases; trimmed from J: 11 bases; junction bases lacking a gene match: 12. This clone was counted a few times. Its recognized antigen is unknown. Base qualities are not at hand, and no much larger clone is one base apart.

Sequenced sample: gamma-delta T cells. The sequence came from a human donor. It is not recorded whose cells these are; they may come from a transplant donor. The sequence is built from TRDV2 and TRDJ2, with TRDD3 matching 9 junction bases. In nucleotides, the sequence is TGTGCCTGTGACACCCTGGGGGATTCTTTGACATCCCAACTCTTCTTT. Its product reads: CACDTLGDSLTSQLFF.